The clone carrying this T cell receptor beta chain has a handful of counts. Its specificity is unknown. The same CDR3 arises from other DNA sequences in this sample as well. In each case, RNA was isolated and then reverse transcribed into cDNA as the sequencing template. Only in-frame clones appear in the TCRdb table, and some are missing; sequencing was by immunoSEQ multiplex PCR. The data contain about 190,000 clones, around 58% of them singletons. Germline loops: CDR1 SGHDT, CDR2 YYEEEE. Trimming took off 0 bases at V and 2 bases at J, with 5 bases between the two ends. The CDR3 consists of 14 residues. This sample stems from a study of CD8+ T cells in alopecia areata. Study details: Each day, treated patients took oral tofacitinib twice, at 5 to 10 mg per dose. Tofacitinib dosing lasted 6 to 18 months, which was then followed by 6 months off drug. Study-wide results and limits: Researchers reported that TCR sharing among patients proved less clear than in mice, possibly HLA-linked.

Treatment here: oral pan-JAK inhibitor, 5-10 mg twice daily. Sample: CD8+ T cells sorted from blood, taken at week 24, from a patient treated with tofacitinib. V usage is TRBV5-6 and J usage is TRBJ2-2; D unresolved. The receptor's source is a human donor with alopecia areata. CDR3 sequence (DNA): TGTGCCAGCAGCTTGGGCAGCAACACCGGGGAGCTGTTTTTT. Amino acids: CASSLGSNTGELFF.